This T cell receptor (beta chain) was recovered during a study of cytomegalovirus exposure and HLA in healthy donors. Study-level findings and limits: It was reported that the classifier diagnosed cytomegalovirus status with high specificity and sensitivity in both the original and validation cohorts. Relative to the roughly 690-donor mean, N-insertions were reportedly fewer in an Asian-associated ancestry cluster in a later analysis. According to a later analysis, most TCR beta chains associated with CMV appeared HLA-restricted.

The CDR3 loop spans 13 amino acids. Germline V gene data show CDR1 as LGHNA and CDR2 as YNFKEQ. Trimming left V 1 base short and J 6 bases short, with 9 bases between. 60 Vbeta and 13 Jbeta primers were used in PCR. In the original workflow: About 10 million of around 85 million unique TCR beta chains were shared, per a later count. Assay used: immunoSEQ multiplex PCR; TCRdb lists only in-frame clones, some missing. The V and J calls and clone size come from that table; D and trimming were worked out from the DNA. The sample lists about 130,000 clones, 74% occurring once. A note on this clone: Its specificity is unknown.

Sequencing used PBMCs. The chain carries TRBV4-2 and TRBJ1-2, with D possibly being TRBD1 (5 bases). This TCR came from a woman in her forties or fifties in good health and CMV-seropositive. The CDR3 loop reads CASSQVGANGYTF. CDR3 nucleotide sequence: TGTGCCAGCAGCCAAGTTGGGGCGAATGGCTACACCTTC.